The rows below give T cell receptor beta chains drawn from one sample of a study of blood T cell repertoires in COVID-19. Produced via immunoSEQ multiplex PCR; TCRdb's table is partial and in-frame only. The data contain over 80,000 clones, 65% to 90% of them singletons. Sequenced: peripheral blood. The origin of the receptors is a man older than 75 with active or convalescent COVID-19. Both conserved end residues are part of each CDR3. Fields, in order: V gene, D gene, clone size, J gene, CDR3 DNA, CDR3 protein. D genes are given only for firm matches. Clone size is stated in some rows and not others, as once, few, many or a class when expanded.

TRBV5-6	TRBD2	.	TRBJ2-5	TGTGCCAGCAGCTTGGGCGCGGGGGGAGAGACCCAGTACTTC	CASSLGAGGETQYF
TRBV10-3	.	.	TRBJ2-5	TGTGCCATCAGTGAGTCGCAGGAGACCCAGTACTTC	CAISESQETQYF
TRBV2	TRBD2	.	TRBJ2-5	TGTGCCAGCAGTGCTGTAGCGGGAGTGGAGACCCAGTACTTC	CASSAVAGVETQYF
TRBV6-2/TRBV6-3	TRBD2	.	TRBJ2-5	TGTGCCAGCAGTTACCCGCGGGAGTTAAGGGAGACCCAGTACTTC	CASSYPRELRETQYF
TRBV7-3	TRBD1	.	TRBJ1-5	TGTGCCAGCCCGGACAGGTTCTTAGGTAGCAATCAGCCCCAGCATTTT	CASPDRFLGSNQPQHF
TRBV30	TRBD1	.	TRBJ1-2	TGTGCCTGGAGTTTGCAGGGGGTGGATGGCTACACCTTC	CAWSLQGVDGYTF
TRBV19	.	.	TRBJ2-5	TGTGCCAGTAGTACCGGGTTGGAGACCCAGTACTTC	CASSTGLETQYF
TRBV10-3	.	.	TRBJ1-2	TGTGCCATCAGTGTGGCAGGGTTGGGTAACTATGGCTACACCTTC	CAISVAGLGNYGYTF
TRBV6-2/TRBV6-3	TRBD1	.	TRBJ2-7	TGTGCCAGCAGTCCCTACAGGGGGGTCGTTTACGAGCAGTACTTC	CASSPYRGVVYEQYF
TRBV19	TRBD1	once	TRBJ1-1	TGTGCCAGTAGTATAGATCGCAGGGGGTACACTGAAGCTTTCTTT	CASSIDRRGYTEAFF
TRBV5-1	TRBD1	.	TRBJ2-7	TGCGCCAGCAGACCAGGACAGGGGGCTACCTACGAGCAGTACTTC	CASRPGQGATYEQYF